The 20 T cell receptor beta chains in this list originate from one sample, sequenced in a study of spatial heterogeneity in lung cancer. Time point given: sample taken at primary tumor resection. In each case, whole RNA from tumor, nontumor lung or frozen PBMC was sequenced unsorted. Each CDR3 protein gets one entry after TCRdb re-called the 5' RACE reads with MiXCR. The sample includes tens of thousands of distinct CDR3 sequences, around 4.5% of them seen just once. The specimen was PBMCs, collected at surgery. These receptors all stem from a male donor with early-stage non-small cell lung cancer.

This clonotype was recorded many times. The gene calls are TRBV5-1 and TRBJ2-1, with D possibly being TRBD2 (5 bases). V was shortened by 0 bases and J by 7 bases, with 14 bases between the two germline ends. Looked up from germline, CDR1 is SGHRS and CDR2 is YFSETQ. This CDR3 is built from 15 residues. The CDR3 loop reads CASSLDQPGKNEQFF. CDR3 nucleotides: TGCGCCAGCAGCTTGGACCAGCCGGGAAAAAATGAGCAGTTCTTC.

At least ten counts were recorded for this clonotype. The chain uses TRBV24-1 and TRBJ2-3; 7 nucleotides line up with TRBD2. Germline-derived CDR1 and CDR2 are KGHDR and SFDVKD. The CDR3 covers 17 residues. V gave up 4 bases and J gave up 3 bases; unmatched junction bases: 12. This CDR3 is CATSEGSMGGWTDTQYF. The CDR3, as DNA: TGTGCCACCAGTGAGGGTTCGATGGGGGGGTGGACAGATACGCAGTATTTT.

The sample holds many counts of this clonotype. The V call is TRBV7-2, the J call TRBJ1-2; D uncertain. V was clipped by 3 bases and J by 5 bases, with 13 bases between them. Germline V lookup: CDR1 SGHTA, CDR2 FQGNSA. The CDR3 covers 14 residues. For the CDR3, the DNA is TGTGCCAGCAGCTTTAAGGGTCCAAAGTATGGCTACACCTTC. It codes for CASSFKGPKYGYTF.

This clonotype has at least ten counts. The genes are TRBV3-1 and TRBJ1-5, with D possibly matching TRBD1 (6 bases). The germline gives CDR1 LGHDT, CDR2 YNNKEL (reference sequence). This CDR3 has 13 amino acids. The V end was cut by 8 bases, the J end by 3 bases, with 11 bases between. The CDR3 DNA sequence: TGTGCCAGCGGCAAGGGGGACAATCAGCCCCAGCATTTT. It encodes CASGKGDNQPQHF.

This clonotype was seen repeatedly, ten times or more. The chain recombines TRBV2 with TRBJ2-7; D unclear. V lost 5 bases, J lost 3 bases, and 17 bases lay in between. CDR3 length equals 15 residues. CDR1 and CDR2 from the germline V gene are SNHLY and FYNNEI. Here the CDR3 reads CASSRGVPGRYEQYF. CDR3 DNA sequence: TGTGCCAGCAGTCGCGGCGTTCCGGGCCGCTACGAGCAGTACTTC.

This clonotype is medium-sized. The gene calls are TRBV28 and TRBJ2-7; D gene uncertain. Trimming pared 2 bases from V and 9 bases from J, leaving 20 bases between. Germline V gene lookup returns CDR1 MDHEN and CDR2 SYDVKM. The CDR3 covers 15 residues. CDR3 region: CASSLPNKPWFGQYF. The CDR3 DNA follows: TGTGCCAGCAGTTTACCGAATAAGCCTTGGTTTGGGCAGTACTTC.

This clonotype is medium-sized (0.01 to 0.1%) in the sample. The chain is built from TRBV7-9 and TRBJ2-3; 8 bases line up with TRBD2. Germline trimming cut 1 base from V and 1 base from J; bases unmatched to any gene: 7. Germline V gene lookup returns CDR1 SEHNR and CDR2 FQNEAQ (reference sequence). The CDR3 sequence is 17 residues long. The CDR3 sequence: CASSLGSAGGRTDTQYF. The CDR3, as DNA: TGTGCCAGCAGCTTAGGGTCGGCGGGGGGCCGCACAGATACGCAGTATTTT.

The sample holds many counts of this clonotype. J is TRBJ2-4 and V is TRBV20-1; 11 nucleotides agree with TRBD2. CDR1 and CDR2 from the germline V gene are DFQATT and SNEGSKA (reference sequence). CDR3 size: 16 residues. The junction had 7 bases not matched to a gene; V was cut back by 5 bases and J by 1 base. CDR3 loop: CSAPIAGGRAKNIQYF. CDR3 in DNA: TGCAGTGCTCCCATAGCGGGAGGGCGGGCCAAAAACATTCAGTACTTC.

The rearrangement links TRBV2 to TRBJ1-2; D may be TRBD1 (5 bases). Germline values: CDR1 SNHLY, CDR2 FYNNEI. The germline V and J ends were trimmed by 7 bases and 3 bases, with 18 bases remaining between them. The CDR3 totals 15 residues. CDR3 sequence (DNA): TGTGCCAGCAATTCGAAAGACTGGGGACACTATGGCTACACCTTC. Protein sequence: CASNSKDWGHYGYTF.

This clonotype was seen a handful of times. The J gene is TRBJ1-2, the V gene TRBV5-6; perhaps TRBD1 as D (5 bases). The germline V gene has CDR1 SGHDT and CDR2 YYEEEE. Trimming stripped 0 bases from V and 3 bases from J, with 6 bases between. The CDR3 covers 13 residues. This CDR3 is CASSLGQYYGYTF. For the CDR3, the DNA is TGTGCCAGCAGCTTGGGACAGTACTATGGCTACACCTTC.

This clonotype was observed many times. The chain couples TRBV2 to TRBJ1-2; D gene ambiguous. Trimming pared 9 bases from V and 3 bases from J, leaving 5 bases between. The CDR3 length is 10 residues. Germline lookup yields CDR1 SNHLY and CDR2 FYNNEI. This CDR3 reads CARRDYGYTF. The CDR3 bases are TGTGCCAGGAGGGACTATGGCTACACCTTC. The full variable domain, rest sourced from reference TRBV2 and TRBJ1-2, is EPEVTQTPSHQVTQMGQEVILRCVPISNHLYFYWYRQILGQKVEFLVSFYNNEISEKSEIFDDQFSVERPDGSNFTLKIRSTKLEDSAMYFCARRDYGYTFGSGTRLTVV.

This chain joins TRBV7-2 and TRBJ2-5, with TRBD2 matching over 8 bases. The junction had 14 bases not matched to a gene; V was cut back by 1 base and J by 4 bases. Germline-derived CDR1 and CDR2 are SGHTA and FQGNSA. The CDR3 has 18 amino acids. The CDR3 DNA follows: TGTGCCAGCAGCTTAGGGAGCGGCGGGGGGCGAGAGGTAGAGACCCAGTACTTC. Translation gives CASSLGSGGGREVETQYF.

This clonotype was recorded many times. V usage is TRBV6-2 or TRBV6-3 and J usage is TRBJ2-1; 7 bases align to TRBD2. Germline assignment: CDR1 MNHEY and CDR2 SVGEGT. Unmatched junction bases numbered 8, after V lost 2 bases and J lost 7 bases. The CDR3 consists of 15 residues. In DNA, the CDR3 is TGTGCCAGCAGTTACGTGGTCGGGGGGTCTAATGAGCAGTTCTTC. Residues: CASSYVVGGSNEQFF.

In its sample, this clonotype was seen many times. The chain's CDR3 is CASSFLGEETQYF. For the CDR3, the DNA is TGCGCCAGCAGCTTCCTAGGCGAAGAGACCCAGTACTTC. The V and J genes are TRBV5-1 and TRBJ2-5; no firm D call. There are 13 residues in the CDR3. Germline CDR1 and CDR2: SGHRS and YFSETQ. The V end lost 2 bases, the J end lost 3 bases, and 8 bases lay between the germline ends.

This clonotype has ten or more counts. This chain connects TRBV7-8 to TRBJ2-5, with 12 bases identical to TRBD2. Germline values: CDR1 SGHVS, CDR2 FQNEAQ. The CDR3 is 15 amino acids. V shed 5 bases, J shed 5 bases, and the junction held 6 bases outside the gene matches. The CDR3 reads CASSPRLAGEETQYF. The CDR3 DNA follows: TGTGCCAGCAGCCCGAGACTAGCGGGAGAGGAGACCCAGTACTTC. Full variable domain (outside the CDR3, taken from reference TRBV7-8 and TRBJ2-5): GAGVSQSPRYKVAKRGQDVALRCDPISGHVSLFWYQQALGQGPEFLTYFQNEAQLDKSGLPSDRFFAERPEGSVSTLKIQRTQQEDSAVYLCASSPRLAGEETQYFGPGTRLLVL.

V is TRBV7-2 and J is TRBJ2-1; D is unclear. This CDR3 spans 14 amino acids. Germline loops: CDR1 SGHTA, CDR2 FQGNSA. The V end was cut by 5 bases, the J end by 3 bases, with 11 bases between. The CDR3 spells CASSPSGHYNEQFF. The CDR3 nucleotides are TGTGCCAGCAGCCCGTCGGGCCACTACAATGAGCAGTTCTTC.

Comments on this clonotype: A much larger clonotype is one base distant, so this may be a read error. V gene TRBV28 combines with J gene TRBJ1-1; D is perhaps TRBD1 (6 bases). The V and J ends lost 7 bases and 6 bases respectively, with 12 bases between them. This CDR3 spans 12 amino acids. Germline CDR1 reads MDHEN; CDR2 reads SYDVKM. The CDR3: CASKTGPAEAFF. In DNA form, the CDR3 reads TGTGCCAGCAAGACAGGTCCAGCTGAAGCTTTCTTT. The variable domain in full, completed from reference TRBV28 and TRBJ1-1, reads DVKVTQSSRYLVKRTGEKVFLECVQDMDHENMFWYRQDPGLGLRLIYFSYDVKMKEKGDIPEGYSVSREKKERFSLILESASTNQTSMYLCASKTGPAEAFFGQGTRLTVV.

This clonotype was detected many times. The chain is built from TRBV4-1 and TRBJ2-5; D may be TRBD2 (5 bases). Germline V lookup: CDR1 MGHRA, CDR2 YSYEKL. V was trimmed by 2 bases and J by 5 bases, leaving 9 bases between them. The CDR3 runs to 13 residues. The CDR3 loop is CASSQLARETQYF. The CDR3 region has the DNA TGCGCCAGCAGCCAACTAGCTCGTGAGACCCAGTACTTC.

J is TRBJ1-5 and V is TRBV28, with a weak D call TRBD1 (5 bases). The CDR3 is 12 amino acids. V lost 6 bases to trimming and J lost 5 bases, with 8 bases between them. Germline V CDR1 and CDR2: MDHEN, SYDVKM. In DNA form, the CDR3 reads TGTGCCAGCAGATTGACAGATCAGCCCCAGCATTTT. Its protein product is CASRLTDQPQHF.

A few counts support this clonotype. V usage is TRBV18 and J usage is TRBJ1-2; 7 bases match TRBD1. The V segment lost 3 bases and the J segment 6 bases; nucleotides outside the gene matches: 4. Germline V gives CDR1 KGHSH, CDR2 LQKENI. This CDR3 is 13 amino acids long. This CDR3 reads CASSPRRGNGYTF. The CDR3 DNA reads as TGTGCCAGCTCACCCCGCAGGGGGAATGGCTACACCTTC.